Listed below are T cell receptor beta chains from one sample, sequenced in a study of vaccination effects on CD4 cells after COVID-19. Repertoires were generated with immunoSEQ multiplex PCR, while TCRdb's copy carries only in-frame clones and drops some. The table shows 25,000 or so clones, with 60% to 85% occurring only once. Their recognized antigens are unknown. The input for sequencing was CD4+ T cells from PBMCs cultured with HCoV-OC43 spike peptides, taken before COVID-19 vaccination. Source of these receptors: a human donor who received a COVID-19 vaccine. CDR3s include the opening cysteine and the closing phenylalanine or tryptophan. The D gene is left open where the match is weak. Some rows have no size entry. The others give once, few or many, or a class for an expanded clone.

cdr3_nt	cdr3_aa	d_call	clone_size	v_call	j_call
TGTGCCAGCAGCCCCTCGAACACCGGGGAGCTGTTTTTT	CASSPSNTGELFF	NA	few	TRBV3-1/TRBV3-2	TRBJ2-2
TGCGCCAGCAGCTTGGGGACAGGGGATTCACCCCTCCACTTT	CASSLGTGDSPLHF	TRBD1	NA	TRBV5-1	TRBJ1-6
TGTGCCAGCAGCCCAGCCCTAGCGTTCCGGGACAATGAGCAGTTCTTC	CASSPALAFRDNEQFF	NA	NA	TRBV3-1/TRBV3-2	TRBJ2-1
TGTGCCAGCAGCCATCGAGCGGGAGATCTCTACAATGAGCAGTTCTTC	CASSHRAGDLYNEQFF	TRBD2	medium-sized	TRBV3-1/TRBV3-2	TRBJ2-1
TGTGCCTGGAGTCCCGGGGGCGCCGGGGCCAACGTCCTGACTTTC	CAWSPGGAGANVLTF	NA	NA	TRBV30	TRBJ2-6
TGTGCCAGCAGCTTAGCGCCGCGCCTAGCGCGGCCTTTGCTCGGGCACTTC	CASSLAPRLARPLLGHF	NA	NA	TRBV7-8	TRBJ2-5
TGCGCCAGCAGCTTGAAGACTAGCGGGGACAATGAGCAGTTCTTC	CASSLKTSGDNEQFF	TRBD2	NA	TRBV5-1	TRBJ2-1
TGTGCCAGCAAAAAGGGAAACGGTGGCTACACCTTC	CASKKGNGGYTF	NA	NA	TRBV6-5	TRBJ1-2
TGTGCCAGCAGTGAGGGGACTAGCTCCCAGTACTTC	CASSEGTSSQYF	TRBD2	NA	TRBV2	TRBJ2-5
TGTGCCAGCTCACCAGGGGGGGACGAGCAGTACTTC	CASSPGGDEQYF	TRBD2	NA	TRBV18	TRBJ2-7
TGTGCCAGTAGTATACGGAAACCGGGACAGTTTTATAGCAATCAGCCCCAGCATTTT	CASSIRKPGQFYSNQPQHF	TRBD1	NA	TRBV19	TRBJ1-5
TGTGCCAGCAGTGAAGTGGACAGCTATAGCAATCAGCCCCAGCATTTT	CASSEVDSYSNQPQHF	NA	few	TRBV6-1	TRBJ1-5
TGTGCCAGCAGTTATGGAGGCTCCTATAATTCACCCCTCCACTTT	CASSYGGSYNSPLHF	NA	few	TRBV6-5	TRBJ1-6
TGTGCCATCAGGTCGGAAGGGGATGAGCAGTTCTTC	CAIRSEGDEQFF	NA	few	TRBV10-3	TRBJ2-1
TGCGCCAGCAGCTTGTGGTCTAGCGGGGGGGCAGGAGAGACCCAGTACTTC	CASSLWSSGGAGETQYF	TRBD2	large	TRBV5-1	TRBJ2-5
TGTGCCAGCTTTTCTAATAGTCTGTTCAACTACGAGCAGTACTTC	CASFSNSLFNYEQYF	NA	NA	TRBV2	TRBJ2-7
TGTGCCAGCAGCTTGGGTAGGACGGAAGAGACCCAGTACTTC	CASSLGRTEETQYF	NA	NA	TRBV5-4	TRBJ2-5
TGTGCCAGCAGCCCCGATCCGGACGGCTCCTACGAGCAGTACTTC	CASSPDPDGSYEQYF	NA	NA	TRBV11-2	TRBJ2-7
TGTGCCAGTAGTGCCTCGGACTCCTACTCTGGGGCCAACGTCCTGACTTTC	CASSASDSYSGANVLTF	NA	NA	TRBV19	TRBJ2-6
TGTGCCAGCAGGACAGGGGGAACTAATGAAAAACTGTTTTTT	CASRTGGTNEKLFF	TRBD1	NA	TRBV6-5	TRBJ1-4
TGCGCCAGCAGCGAACCGGGACAGGGTGGCTATGGCTACACCTTC	CASSEPGQGGYGYTF	TRBD1	NA	TRBV4-1	TRBJ1-2
TGTGCCAGCAGCCAAGACCCTAGCGGGGTTGGTGAGACCCAGTACTTC	CASSQDPSGVGETQYF	TRBD2	NA	TRBV3-1/TRBV3-2	TRBJ2-5
TGTGCCAGCAGTTCCTACGGACAGGTCCGGCAGCCCCAGCATTTT	CASSSYGQVRQPQHF	TRBD1	few	TRBV6-5	TRBJ1-5
TGTGCCAGCAGCCTATTAGCGGGGGGGCCGTACAATGAGCAGTTCTTC	CASSLLAGGPYNEQFF	TRBD2	few	TRBV7-7	TRBJ2-1
TGCGCCAGCAGCCAAGAGCCTGGCAGATATCAGCCCCAGCATTTT	CASSQEPGRYQPQHF	NA	once	TRBV4-1	TRBJ1-5
TGTGCCAGCCGGGATGGGTGGGGAGGAAGTGAAGCTTTCTTT	CASRDGWGGSEAFF	NA	NA	TRBV6-5	TRBJ1-1
TGCGCCAGCAGCTTTACACCCGCCCAGATTCGCGAGCAGTACTTC	CASSFTPAQIREQYF	NA	NA	TRBV5-1	TRBJ2-7